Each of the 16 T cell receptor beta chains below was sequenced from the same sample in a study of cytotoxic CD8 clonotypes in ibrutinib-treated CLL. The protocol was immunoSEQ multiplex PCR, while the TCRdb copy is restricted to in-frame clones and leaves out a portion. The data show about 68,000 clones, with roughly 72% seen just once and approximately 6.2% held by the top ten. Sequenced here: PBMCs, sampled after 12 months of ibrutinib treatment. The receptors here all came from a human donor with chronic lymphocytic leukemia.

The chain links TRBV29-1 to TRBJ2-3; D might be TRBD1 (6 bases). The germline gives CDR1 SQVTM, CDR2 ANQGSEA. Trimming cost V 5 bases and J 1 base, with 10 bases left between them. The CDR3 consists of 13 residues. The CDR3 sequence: CSVTGIGTDTQYF. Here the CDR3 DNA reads TGCAGCGTTACAGGGATCGGCACAGATACGCAGTATTTT.

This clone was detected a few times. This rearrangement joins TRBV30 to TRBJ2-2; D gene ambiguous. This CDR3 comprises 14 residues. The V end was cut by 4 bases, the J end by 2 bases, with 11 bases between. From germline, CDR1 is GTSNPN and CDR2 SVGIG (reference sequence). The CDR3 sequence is CAWIFAGNTGELFF. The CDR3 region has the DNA TGTGCCTGGATCTTCGCCGGAAACACCGGGGAGCTGTTTTTT.

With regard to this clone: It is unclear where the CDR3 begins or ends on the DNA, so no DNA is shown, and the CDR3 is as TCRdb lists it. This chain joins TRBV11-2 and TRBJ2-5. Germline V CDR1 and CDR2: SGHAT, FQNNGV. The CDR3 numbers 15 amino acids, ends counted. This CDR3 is CASSFGNGGFETQYF.

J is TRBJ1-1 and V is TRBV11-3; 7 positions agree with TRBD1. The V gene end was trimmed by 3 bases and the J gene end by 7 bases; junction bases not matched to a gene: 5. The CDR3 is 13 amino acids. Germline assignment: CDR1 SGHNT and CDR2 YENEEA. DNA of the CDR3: TGTGCCAGCAGCTTGTACGGGGACAGTGAAGCTTTCTTT. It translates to CASSLYGDSEAFF.

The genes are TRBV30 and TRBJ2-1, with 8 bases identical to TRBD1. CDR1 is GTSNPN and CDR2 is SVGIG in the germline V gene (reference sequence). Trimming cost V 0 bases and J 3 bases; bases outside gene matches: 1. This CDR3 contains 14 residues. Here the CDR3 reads CAWSVGQGYNEQFF. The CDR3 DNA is TGTGCCTGGAGTGTAGGACAGGGCTACAATGAGCAGTTCTTC.

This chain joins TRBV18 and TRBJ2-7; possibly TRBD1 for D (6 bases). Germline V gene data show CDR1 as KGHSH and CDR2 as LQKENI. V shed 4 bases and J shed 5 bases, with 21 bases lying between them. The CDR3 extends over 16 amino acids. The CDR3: CASSLTGQGGVNEQYF. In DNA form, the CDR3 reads TGTGCCAGCTCACTCACGGGCCAAGGGGGTGTTAACGAGCAGTACTTC. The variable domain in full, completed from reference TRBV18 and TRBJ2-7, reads NAGVMQNPRHLVRRRGQEARLRCSPMKGHSHVYWYRQLPEEGLKFMVYLQKENIIDESGMPKERFSAEFPKEGPSILRIQQVVRGDSAAYFCASSLTGQGGVNEQYFGPGTRLTVT.

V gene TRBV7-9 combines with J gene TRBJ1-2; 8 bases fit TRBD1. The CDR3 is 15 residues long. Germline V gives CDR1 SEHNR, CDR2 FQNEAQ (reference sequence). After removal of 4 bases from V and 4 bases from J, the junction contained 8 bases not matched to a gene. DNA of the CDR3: TGTGCCAGCAGCTCCACGGCAGGGGGCCGCTATGGCTACACCTTC. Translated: CASSSTAGGRYGYTF. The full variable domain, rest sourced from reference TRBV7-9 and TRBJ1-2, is DTGVSQNPRHKITKRGQNVTFRCDPISEHNRLYWYRQTLGQGPEFLTYFQNEAQLEKSRLLSDRFSAERPKGSFSTLEIQRTEQGDSAMYLCASSSTAGGRYGYTFGSGTRLTVV.

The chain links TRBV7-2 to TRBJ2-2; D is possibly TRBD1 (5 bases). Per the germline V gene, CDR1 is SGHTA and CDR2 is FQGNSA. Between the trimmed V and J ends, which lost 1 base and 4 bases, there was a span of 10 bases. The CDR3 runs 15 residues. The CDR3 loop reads CASSLEDTLTGELFF. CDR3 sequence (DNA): TGTGCCAGCAGCTTAGAGGACACCCTCACCGGGGAGCTGTTTTTT.

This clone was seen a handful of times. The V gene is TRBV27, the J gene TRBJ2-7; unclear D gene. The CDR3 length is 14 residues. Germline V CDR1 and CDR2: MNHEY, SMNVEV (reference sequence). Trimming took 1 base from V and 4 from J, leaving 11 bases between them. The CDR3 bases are TGTGCCAGCAGTTTATTCCGTGGCGCGTACGAGCAGTACTTC. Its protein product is CASSLFRGAYEQYF.

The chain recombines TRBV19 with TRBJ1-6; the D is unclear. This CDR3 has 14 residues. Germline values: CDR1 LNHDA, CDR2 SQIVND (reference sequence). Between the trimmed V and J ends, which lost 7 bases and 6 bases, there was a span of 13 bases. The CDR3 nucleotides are TGTGCCAGTAAAGAGACGGGGATTAATTCACCCCTCCACTTT. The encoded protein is CASKETGINSPLHF.

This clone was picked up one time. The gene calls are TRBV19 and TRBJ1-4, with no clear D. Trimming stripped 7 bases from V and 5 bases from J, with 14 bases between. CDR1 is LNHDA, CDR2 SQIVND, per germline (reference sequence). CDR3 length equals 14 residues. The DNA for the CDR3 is TGTGCCAGTAATTTAAGGACTAAAAATGAAAAACTGTTTTTT. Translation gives CASNLRTKNEKLFF.

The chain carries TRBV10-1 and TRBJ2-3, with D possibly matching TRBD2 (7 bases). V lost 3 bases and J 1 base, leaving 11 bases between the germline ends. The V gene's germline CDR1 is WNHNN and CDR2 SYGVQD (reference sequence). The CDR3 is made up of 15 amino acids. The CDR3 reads CASSDEGGGTDTQYF. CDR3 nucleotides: TGCGCCAGCAGTGACGAAGGGGGGGGCACAGATACGCAGTATTTT.

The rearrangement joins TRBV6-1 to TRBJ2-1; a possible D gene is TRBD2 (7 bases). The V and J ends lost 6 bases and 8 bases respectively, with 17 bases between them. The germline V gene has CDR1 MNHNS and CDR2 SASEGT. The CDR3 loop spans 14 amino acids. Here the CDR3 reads CASRTRGAGDEQFF. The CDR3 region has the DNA TGTGCCAGCAGGACACGGGGGGCAGGCGATGAGCAGTTCTTC.

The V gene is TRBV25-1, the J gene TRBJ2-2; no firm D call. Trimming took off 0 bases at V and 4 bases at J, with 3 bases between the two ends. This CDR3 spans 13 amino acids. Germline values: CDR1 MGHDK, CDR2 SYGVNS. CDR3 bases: TGTGCCAGCAGTGAATATGGCACCGGGGAGCTGTTTTTT. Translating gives CASSEYGTGELFF. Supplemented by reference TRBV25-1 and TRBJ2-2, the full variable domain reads EADIYQTPRYLVIGTGKKITLECSQTMGHDKMYWYQQDPGMELHLIHYSYGVNSTEKGDLSSESTVSRIRTEHFPLTLESARPSHTSQYLCASSEYGTGELFFGEGSRLTVL.

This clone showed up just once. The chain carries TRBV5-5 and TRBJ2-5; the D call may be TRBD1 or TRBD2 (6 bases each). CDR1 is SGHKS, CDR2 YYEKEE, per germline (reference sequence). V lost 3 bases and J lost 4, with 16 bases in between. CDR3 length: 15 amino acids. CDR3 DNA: TGTGCCAGCAGCTCTCCTGGGGGGCTTGGAGAGACCCAGTACTTC. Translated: CASSSPGGLGETQYF. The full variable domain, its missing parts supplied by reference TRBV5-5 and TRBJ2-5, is DAGVTQSPTHLIKTRGQQVTLRCSPISGHKSVSWYQQVLGQGPQFIFQYYEKEERGRGNFPDRFSARQFPNYSSELNVNALLLGDSALYLCASSSPGGLGETQYFGPGTRLLVL.

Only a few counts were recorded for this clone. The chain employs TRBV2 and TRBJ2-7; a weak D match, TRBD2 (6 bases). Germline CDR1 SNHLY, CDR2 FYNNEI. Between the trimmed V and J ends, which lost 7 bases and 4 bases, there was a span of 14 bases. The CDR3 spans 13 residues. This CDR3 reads CASKEGSRYEQYF. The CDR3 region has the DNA TGTGCCAGCAAGGAGGGTAGTCGGTACGAGCAGTACTTC.